The clone carrying this T cell receptor (beta chain) was recorded many times. The source of the sample is a study of CD8 T cells in ankylosing spondylitis. TCRdb re-called the 5' RACE reads through MiXCR, storing one row per CDR3 protein. The data hold 150,000 to 200,000 distinct CDR3 sequences, with 18% observed a single time. Germline V lookup: CDR1 SQVTM, CDR2 ANQGSEA. V was cut by 2 bases and J by 1 base, with 11 bases left in between. This CDR3 region has 14 residues. The origin of this receptor is a male donor aged 5-29 years with ankylosing spondylitis or in good health (not recorded which). The chain uses TRBV29-1 and TRBJ2-5, with D perhaps assigned TRBD1 or TRBD2 (6 bases each). Sequenced input: blood, either unsorted or a sorted T cell fraction (not recorded which). CDR3 sequence: CSVERGAAQETQYF. DNA of the CDR3: TGCAGCGTTGAAAGGGGGGCAGCCCAAGAGACCCAGTACTTC.